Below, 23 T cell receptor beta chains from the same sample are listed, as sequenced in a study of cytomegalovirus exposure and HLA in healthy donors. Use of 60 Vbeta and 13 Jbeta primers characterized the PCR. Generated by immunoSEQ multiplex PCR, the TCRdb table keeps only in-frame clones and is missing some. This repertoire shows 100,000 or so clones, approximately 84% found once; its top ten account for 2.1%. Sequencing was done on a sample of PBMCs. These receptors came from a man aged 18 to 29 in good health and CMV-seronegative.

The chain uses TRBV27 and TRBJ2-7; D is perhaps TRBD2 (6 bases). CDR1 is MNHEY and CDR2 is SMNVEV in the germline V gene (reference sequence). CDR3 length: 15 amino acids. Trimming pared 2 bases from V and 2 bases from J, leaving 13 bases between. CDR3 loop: CASSLTGDFTYEQYF. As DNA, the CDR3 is TGTGCCAGCAGTTTAACCGGGGACTTTACCTACGAGCAGTACTTC.

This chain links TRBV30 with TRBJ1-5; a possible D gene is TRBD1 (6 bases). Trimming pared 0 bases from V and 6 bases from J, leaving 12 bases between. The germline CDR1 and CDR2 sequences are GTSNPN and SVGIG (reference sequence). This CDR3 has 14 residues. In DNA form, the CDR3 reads TGTGCCTGGAGTGTAGATAGGGGGAGTCAGCCCCAGCATTTT. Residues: CAWSVDRGSQPQHF.

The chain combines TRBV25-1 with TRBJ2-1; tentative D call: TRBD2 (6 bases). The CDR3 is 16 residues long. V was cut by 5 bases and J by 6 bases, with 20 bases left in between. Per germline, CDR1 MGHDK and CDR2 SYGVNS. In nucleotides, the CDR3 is TGTGCCAGCAGTCTGGGGAGCGGGCCTCCGCGCAATGAGCAGTTCTTC. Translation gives CASSLGSGPPRNEQFF.

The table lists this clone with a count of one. The CDR3, as DNA: TGTGCCATCGCCCGAGGGAGCAATCAGCCCCAGCATTTT. Encoded protein: CAIARGSNQPQHF. This chain links TRBV10-3 with TRBJ1-5, with unresolved D. Trimming shortened V by 8 bases and J by 1 base, and 9 bases separated the two germline ends. CDR3 length: 13 residues. Germline CDR1 is ENHRY and CDR2 is SYGVKD.

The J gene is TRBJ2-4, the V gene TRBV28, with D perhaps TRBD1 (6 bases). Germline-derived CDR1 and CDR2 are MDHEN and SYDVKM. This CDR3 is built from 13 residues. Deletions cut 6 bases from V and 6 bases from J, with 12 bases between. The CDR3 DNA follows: TGTGCCAGCAGGGGGGACATTACAAACATTCAGTACTTC. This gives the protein CASRGDITNIQYF.

In DNA, the CDR3 is TGTGCCAGCAGAGAAACAACAGGGCGCACAGATACGCAGTATTTT. Encoded protein: CASRETTGRTDTQYF. This chain links TRBV6-5 with TRBJ2-3, with D possibly being TRBD1 (6 bases). CDR1 and CDR2 (germline): MNHEY, SVGAGI. The CDR3 covers 15 residues. Trimming took off 6 bases at V and 1 base at J, with 14 bases between the two ends.

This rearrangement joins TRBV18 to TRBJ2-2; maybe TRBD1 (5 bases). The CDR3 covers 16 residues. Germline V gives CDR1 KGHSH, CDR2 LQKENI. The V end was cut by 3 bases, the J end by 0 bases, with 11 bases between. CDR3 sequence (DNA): TGTGCCAGCTCACCTGAGGCGGACACGAACACCGGGGAGCTGTTTTTT. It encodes CASSPEADTNTGELFF.

CDR3 DNA sequence: TGTGCCAGCAGCTCGACAGGGGGCAAGTATGGCTACACCTTC. Translated, it gives CASSSTGGKYGYTF. This chain joins TRBV28 and TRBJ1-2; 10 bases map to TRBD1. This CDR3 contains 14 residues. The germline gives CDR1 MDHEN, CDR2 SYDVKM. Trimming removed 6 bases from V and 5 bases from J; junction bases left unmatched: 6.

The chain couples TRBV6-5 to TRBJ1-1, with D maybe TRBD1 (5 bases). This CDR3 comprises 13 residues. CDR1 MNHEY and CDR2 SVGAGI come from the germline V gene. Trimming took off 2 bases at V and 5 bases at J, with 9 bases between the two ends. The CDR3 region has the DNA TGTGCCAGCAGTTACCGAGCAGGGACTGAAGCTTTCTTT. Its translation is CASSYRAGTEAFF.

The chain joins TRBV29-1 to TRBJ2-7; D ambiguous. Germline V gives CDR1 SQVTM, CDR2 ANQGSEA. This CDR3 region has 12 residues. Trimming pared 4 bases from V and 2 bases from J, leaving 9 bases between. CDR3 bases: TGCAGCGTTGGAGCCACGGCCTACGAGCAGTACTTC. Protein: CSVGATAYEQYF.

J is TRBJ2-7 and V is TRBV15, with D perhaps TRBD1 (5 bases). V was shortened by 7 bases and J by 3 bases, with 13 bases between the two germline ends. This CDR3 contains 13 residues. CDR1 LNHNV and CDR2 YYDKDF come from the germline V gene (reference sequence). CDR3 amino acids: CATICGRVYEQYF. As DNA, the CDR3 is TGTGCCACCATTTGTGGCAGGGTCTACGAGCAGTACTTC. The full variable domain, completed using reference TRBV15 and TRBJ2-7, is DAMVIQNPRYQVTQFGKPVTLSCSQTLNHNVMYWYQQKSSQAPKLLFHYYDKDFNNEADTPDNFQSRRPNTSFCFLDIRSPGLGDTAMYLCATICGRVYEQYFGPGTRLTVT.

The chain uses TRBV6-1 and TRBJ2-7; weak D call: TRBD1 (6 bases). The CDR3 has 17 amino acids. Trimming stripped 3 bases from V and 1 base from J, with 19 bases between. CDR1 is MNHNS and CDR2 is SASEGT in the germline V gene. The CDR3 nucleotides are TGTGCCAGCAGTGATCCCCCCGGGACACCTACTTCCTACGAGCAGTACTTC. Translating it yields CASSDPPGTPTSYEQYF.

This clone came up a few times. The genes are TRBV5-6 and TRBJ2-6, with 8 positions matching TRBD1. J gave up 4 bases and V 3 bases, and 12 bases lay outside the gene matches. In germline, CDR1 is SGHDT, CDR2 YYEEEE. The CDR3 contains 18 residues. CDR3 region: CASSSPYSDRAGANVLTF. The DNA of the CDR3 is TGTGCCAGCAGCTCACCCTACTCGGACAGGGCGGGGGCCAACGTCCTGACTTTC.

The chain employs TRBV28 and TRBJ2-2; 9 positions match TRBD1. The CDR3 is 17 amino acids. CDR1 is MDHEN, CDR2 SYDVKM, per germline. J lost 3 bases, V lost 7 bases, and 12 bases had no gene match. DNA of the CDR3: TGTGCCAGCATCCTAGAGGGGGACAGGGCTCACACCGGGGAGCTGTTTTTT. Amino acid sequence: CASILEGDRAHTGELFF. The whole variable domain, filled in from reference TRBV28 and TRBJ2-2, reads DVKVTQSSRYLVKRTGEKVFLECVQDMDHENMFWYRQDPGLGLRLIYFSYDVKMKEKGDIPEGYSVSREKKERFSLILESASTNQTSMYLCASILEGDRAHTGELFFGEGSRLTVL.

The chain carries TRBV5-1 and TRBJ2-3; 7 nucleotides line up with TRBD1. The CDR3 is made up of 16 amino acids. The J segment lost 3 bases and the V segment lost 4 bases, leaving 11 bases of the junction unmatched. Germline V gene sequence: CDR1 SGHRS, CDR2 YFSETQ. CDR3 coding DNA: TGCGCCAGCAGCAGAGACAGGGTTGGTGGTACAGATACGCAGTATTTT. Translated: CASSRDRVGGTDTQYF.

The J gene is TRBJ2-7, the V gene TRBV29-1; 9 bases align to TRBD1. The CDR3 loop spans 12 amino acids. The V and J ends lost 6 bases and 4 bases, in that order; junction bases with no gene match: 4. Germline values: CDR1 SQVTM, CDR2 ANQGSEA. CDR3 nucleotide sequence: TGCAGCGTACGGACAGGGGTTTACGAGCAGTACTTC. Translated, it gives CSVRTGVYEQYF.

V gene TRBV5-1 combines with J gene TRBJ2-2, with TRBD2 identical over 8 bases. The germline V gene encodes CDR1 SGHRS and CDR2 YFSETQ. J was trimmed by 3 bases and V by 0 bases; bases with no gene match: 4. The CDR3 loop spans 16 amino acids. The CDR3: CASSLVAGGYTGELFF. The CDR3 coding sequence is TGCGCCAGCAGCTTGGTGGCGGGAGGTTACACCGGGGAGCTGTTTTTT.

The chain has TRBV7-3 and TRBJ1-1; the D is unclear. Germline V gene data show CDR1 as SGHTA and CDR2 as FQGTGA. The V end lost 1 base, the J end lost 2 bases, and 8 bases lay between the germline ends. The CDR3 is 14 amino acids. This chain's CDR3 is CASSLSTVNTEAFF. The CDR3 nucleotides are TGTGCCAGCAGCTTAAGTACGGTAAACACTGAAGCTTTCTTT.

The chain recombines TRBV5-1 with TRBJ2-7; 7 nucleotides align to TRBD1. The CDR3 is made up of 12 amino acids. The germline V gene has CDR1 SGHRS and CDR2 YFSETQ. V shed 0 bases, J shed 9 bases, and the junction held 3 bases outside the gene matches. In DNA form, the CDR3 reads TGCGCCAGCAGCTTGGAAGGGACAGTGCAGTACTTC. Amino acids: CASSLEGTVQYF. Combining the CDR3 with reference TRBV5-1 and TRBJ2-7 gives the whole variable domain KAGVTQTPRYLIKTRGQQVTLSCSPISGHRSVSWYQQTPGQGLQFLFEYFSETQRNKGNFPGRFSGRQFSNSRSEMNVSTLELGDSALYLCASSLEGTVQYFGPGTRLTVT.

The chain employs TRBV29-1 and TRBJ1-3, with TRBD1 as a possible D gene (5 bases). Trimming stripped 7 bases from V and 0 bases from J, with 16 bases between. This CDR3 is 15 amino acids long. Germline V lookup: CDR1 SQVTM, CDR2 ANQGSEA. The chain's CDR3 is CSAQGGVRSGNTIYF. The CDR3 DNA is TGCAGCGCCCAGGGCGGGGTCCGCTCTGGAAACACCATATATTTT.

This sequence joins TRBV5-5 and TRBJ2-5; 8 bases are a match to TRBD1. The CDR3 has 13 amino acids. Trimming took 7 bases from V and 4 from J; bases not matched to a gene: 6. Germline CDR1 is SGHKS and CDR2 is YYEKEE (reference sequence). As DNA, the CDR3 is TGTGCCAGCGTCAACAGGGGGACAGAGACCCAGTACTTC. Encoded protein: CASVNRGTETQYF. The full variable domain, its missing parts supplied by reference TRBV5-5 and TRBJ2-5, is DAGVTQSPTHLIKTRGQQVTLRCSPISGHKSVSWYQQVLGQGPQFIFQYYEKEERGRGNFPDRFSARQFPNYSSELNVNALLLGDSALYLCASVNRGTETQYFGPGTRLLVL.

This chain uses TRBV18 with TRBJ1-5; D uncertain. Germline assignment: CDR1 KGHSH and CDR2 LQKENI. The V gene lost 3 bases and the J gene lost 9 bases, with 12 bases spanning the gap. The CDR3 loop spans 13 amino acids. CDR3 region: CASSPEVRGPQHF. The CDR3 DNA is TGTGCCAGCTCACCGGAGGTACGGGGGCCCCAGCATTTT.

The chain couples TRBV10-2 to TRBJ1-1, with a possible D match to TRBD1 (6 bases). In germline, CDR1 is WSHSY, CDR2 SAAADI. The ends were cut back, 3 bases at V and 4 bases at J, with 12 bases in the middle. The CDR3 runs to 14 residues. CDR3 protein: CASSDGRGGTEAFF. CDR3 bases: TGCGCCAGCAGTGACGGCAGGGGCGGCACTGAAGCTTTCTTT.